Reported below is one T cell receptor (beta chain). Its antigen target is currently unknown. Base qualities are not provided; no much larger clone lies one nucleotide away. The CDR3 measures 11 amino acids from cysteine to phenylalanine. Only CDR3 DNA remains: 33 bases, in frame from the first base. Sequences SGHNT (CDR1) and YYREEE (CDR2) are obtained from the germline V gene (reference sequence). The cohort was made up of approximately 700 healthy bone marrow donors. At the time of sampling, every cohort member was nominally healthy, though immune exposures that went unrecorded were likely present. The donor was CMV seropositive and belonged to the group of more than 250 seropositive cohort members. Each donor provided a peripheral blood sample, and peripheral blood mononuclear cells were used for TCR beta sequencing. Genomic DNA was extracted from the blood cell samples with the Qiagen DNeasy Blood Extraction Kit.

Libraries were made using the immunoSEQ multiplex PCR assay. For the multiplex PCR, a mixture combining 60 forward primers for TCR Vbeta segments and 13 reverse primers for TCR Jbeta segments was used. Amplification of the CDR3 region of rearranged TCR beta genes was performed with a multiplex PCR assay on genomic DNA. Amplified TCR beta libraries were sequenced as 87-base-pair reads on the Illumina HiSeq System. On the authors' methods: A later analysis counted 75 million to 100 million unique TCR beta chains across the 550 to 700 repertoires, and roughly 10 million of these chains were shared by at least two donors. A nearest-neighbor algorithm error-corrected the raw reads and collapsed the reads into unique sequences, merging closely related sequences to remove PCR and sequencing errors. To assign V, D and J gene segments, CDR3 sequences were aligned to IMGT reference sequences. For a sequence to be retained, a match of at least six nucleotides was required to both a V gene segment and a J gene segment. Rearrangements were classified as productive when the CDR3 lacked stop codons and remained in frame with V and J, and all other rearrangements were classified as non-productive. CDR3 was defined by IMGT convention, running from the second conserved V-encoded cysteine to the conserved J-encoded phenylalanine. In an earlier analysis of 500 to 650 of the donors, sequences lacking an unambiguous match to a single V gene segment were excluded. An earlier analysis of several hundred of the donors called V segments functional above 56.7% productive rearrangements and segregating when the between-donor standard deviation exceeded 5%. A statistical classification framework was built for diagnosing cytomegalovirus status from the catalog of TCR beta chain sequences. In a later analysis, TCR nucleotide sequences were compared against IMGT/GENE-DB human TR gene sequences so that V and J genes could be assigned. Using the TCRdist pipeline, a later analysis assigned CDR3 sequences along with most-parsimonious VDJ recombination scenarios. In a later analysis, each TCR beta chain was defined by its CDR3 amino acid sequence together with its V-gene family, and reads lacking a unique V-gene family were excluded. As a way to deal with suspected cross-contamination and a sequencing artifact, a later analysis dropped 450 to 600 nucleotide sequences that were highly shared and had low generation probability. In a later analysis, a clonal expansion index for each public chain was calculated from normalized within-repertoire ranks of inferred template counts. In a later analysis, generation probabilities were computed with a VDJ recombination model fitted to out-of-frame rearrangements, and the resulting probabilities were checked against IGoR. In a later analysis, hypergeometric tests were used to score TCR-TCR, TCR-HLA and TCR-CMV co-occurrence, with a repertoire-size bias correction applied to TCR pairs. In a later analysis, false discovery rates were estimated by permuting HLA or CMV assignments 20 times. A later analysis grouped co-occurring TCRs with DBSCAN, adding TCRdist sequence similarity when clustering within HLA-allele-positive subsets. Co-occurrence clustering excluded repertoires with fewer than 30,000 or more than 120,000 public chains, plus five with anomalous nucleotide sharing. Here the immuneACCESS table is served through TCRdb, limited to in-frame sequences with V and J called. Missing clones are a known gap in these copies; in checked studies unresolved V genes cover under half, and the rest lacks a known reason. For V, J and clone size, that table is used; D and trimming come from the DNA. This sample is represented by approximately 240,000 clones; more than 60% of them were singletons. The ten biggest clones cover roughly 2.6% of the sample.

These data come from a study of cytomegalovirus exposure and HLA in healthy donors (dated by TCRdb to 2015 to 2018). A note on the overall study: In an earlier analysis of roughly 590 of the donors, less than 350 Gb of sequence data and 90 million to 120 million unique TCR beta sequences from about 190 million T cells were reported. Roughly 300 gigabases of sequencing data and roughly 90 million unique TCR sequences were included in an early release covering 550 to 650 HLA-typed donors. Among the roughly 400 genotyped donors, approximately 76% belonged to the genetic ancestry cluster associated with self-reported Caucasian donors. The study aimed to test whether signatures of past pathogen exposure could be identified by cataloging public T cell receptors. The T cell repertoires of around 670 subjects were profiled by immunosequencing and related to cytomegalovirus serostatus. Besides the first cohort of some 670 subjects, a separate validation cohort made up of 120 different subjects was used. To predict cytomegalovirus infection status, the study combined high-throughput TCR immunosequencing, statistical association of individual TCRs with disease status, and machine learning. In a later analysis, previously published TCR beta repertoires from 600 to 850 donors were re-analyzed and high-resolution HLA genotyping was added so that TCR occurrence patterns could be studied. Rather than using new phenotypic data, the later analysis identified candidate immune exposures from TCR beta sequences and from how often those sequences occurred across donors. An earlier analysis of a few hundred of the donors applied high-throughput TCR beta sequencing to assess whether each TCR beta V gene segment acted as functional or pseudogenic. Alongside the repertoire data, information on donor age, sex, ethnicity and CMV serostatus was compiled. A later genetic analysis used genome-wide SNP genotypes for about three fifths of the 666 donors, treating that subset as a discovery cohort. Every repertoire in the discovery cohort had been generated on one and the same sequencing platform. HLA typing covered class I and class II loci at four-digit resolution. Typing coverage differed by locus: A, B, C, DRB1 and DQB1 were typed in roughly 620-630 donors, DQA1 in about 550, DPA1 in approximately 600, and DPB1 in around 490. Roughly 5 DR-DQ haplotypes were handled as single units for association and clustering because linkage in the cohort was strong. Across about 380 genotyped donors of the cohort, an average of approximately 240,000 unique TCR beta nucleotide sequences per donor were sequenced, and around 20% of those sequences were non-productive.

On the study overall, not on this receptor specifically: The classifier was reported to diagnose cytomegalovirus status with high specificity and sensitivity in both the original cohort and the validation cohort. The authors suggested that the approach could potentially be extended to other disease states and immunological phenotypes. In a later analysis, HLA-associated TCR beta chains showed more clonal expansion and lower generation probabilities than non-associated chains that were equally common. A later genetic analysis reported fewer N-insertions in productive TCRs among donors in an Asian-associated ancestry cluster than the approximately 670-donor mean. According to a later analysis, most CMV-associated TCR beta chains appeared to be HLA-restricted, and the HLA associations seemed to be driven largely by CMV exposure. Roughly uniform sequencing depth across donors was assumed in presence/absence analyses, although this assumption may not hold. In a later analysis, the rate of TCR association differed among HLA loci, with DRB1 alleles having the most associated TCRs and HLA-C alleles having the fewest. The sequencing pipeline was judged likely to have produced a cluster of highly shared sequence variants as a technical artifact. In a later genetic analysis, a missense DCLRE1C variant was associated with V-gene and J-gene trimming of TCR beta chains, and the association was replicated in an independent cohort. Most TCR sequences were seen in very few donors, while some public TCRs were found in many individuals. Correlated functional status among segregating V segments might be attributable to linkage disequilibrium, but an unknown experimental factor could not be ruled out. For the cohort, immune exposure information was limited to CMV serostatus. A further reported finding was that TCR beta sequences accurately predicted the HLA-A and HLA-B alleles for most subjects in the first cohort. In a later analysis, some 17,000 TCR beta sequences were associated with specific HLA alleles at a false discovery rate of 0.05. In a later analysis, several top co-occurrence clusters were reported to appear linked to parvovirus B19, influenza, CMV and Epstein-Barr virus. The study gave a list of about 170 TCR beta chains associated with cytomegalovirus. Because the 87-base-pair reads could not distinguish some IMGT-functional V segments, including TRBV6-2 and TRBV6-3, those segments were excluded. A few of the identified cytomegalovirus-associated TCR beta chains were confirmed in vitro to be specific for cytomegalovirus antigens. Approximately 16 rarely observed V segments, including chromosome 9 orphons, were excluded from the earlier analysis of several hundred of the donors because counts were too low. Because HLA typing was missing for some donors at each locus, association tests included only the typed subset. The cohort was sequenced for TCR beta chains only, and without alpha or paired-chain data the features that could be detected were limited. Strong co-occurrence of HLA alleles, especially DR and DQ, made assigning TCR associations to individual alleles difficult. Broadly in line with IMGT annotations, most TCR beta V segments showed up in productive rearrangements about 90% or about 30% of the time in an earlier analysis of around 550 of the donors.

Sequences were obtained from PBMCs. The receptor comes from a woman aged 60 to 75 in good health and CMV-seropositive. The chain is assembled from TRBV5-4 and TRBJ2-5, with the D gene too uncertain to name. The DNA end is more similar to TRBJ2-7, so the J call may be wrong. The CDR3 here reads CASSLEYEQYF. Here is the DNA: TGTGCCAGCAGCTTGGAGTACGAGCAGTACTTC.